Reported below is one T cell receptor (beta chain). This specimen comes from a study of blood T cell repertoires in COVID-19. Produced via immunoSEQ multiplex PCR; TCRdb's table is partial and in-frame only. Here the sample spans 30,000 or so clones, about 89% being singletons. Per germline, CDR1 SQVTM and CDR2 ANQGSEA. With 5 bases removed from V and 8 bases from J, the gap between germline ends came to 12 bases. The CDR3 has 12 residues. Sequenced material: peripheral blood. This sequence joins TRBV29-1 and TRBJ2-2; the D gene is possibly TRBD1 (5 bases). This TCR was sampled from a human donor in a cohort sampled during active COVID-19. As DNA, the CDR3 is TGCAGCGTTAATGCTCCAGGGGGGGAGCTGTTTTTT. Encoded protein: CSVNAPGGELFF.